The rows below give T cell receptor beta chains drawn from one sample of a study of identifying expanded T cells in peripheral blood. Sequencing was performed with immunoSEQ multiplex PCR; in TCRdb, only in-frame clones are kept and a portion is missing. The data hold 95,000 to 100,000 clones, with roughly 89% observed a single time. The sequenced material came from blood. The receptors derive from a person between 18 and 70 years old in good health. CDR3s leave out the opening cysteine and the closing phenylalanine or tryptophan. The D gene is left open where the match is weak.

d_call	v_call	j_call	cdr3_length	cdr3_aa
-	TRBV7-2	TRBJ2-5	10	ASSSPKETQY
-	TRBV10-2	TRBJ2-5	11	ASSELRRETQY
TRBD1	TRBV7-7	TRBJ2-3	11	ASSRQGVDTQY
-	TRBV18	TRBJ2-5	13	ASSPRGVTRETQY
-	TRBV7-2	TRBJ2-7	13	ASSEWSQLTYEQY
-	TRBV7-2	TRBJ2-7	11	ASTLTGSYEQY
-	TRBV6-5	TRBJ1-6	11	ASRGLFNSPLH
-	TRBV5-1	TRBJ2-3	13	ASRPLGGTADTQY
-	TRBV2	TRBJ2-7	11	ASGGTSSYEQY
TRBD1	TRBV19	TRBJ1-5	13	ASSAWDRSNQPQH
-	TRBV25-1	TRBJ1-1	11	ASSEYRATEAF
-	TRBV5-8	TRBJ2-7	15	ASSLEGPGRTSYEQY
-	TRBV9	TRBJ1-2	11	ASSVGTNYGYT
-	TRBV5-6	TRBJ2-7	11	ASSLGRYYEQY
TRBD1	TRBV7-2	TRBJ1-6	12	ASRRDRGSPPLH
-	TRBV19	TRBJ2-7	13	ASSPGPFRSYEQY